The rows below give T cell receptor beta chains drawn from one sample of a study of OX40 agonist ivuxolimab in advanced cancers. Only in-frame clones appear in the TCRdb table, and some are missing; sequencing was by immunoSEQ multiplex PCR. The sample consists of about 71,000 clones, approximately 94% of them appearing once. Specimen: CD4+ or CD8+ T cells sorted from blood, collected in a trial of the OX40 agonist ivuxolimab. These receptors were collected from an adult with an advanced solid tumor such as melanoma, head and neck, liver or kidney cancer. Both conserved end residues are part of each CDR3. The D gene is left open where the match is weak. Size is omitted from some rows. Given values are once, few, many or a class for expanded clones.

-	TRBV27	-	TRBJ1-2	CASSLARNYGYTF	TGTGCCAGCAGTTTAGCGAGAAACTATGGCTACACCTTC
once	TRBV4-1	TRBD1	TRBJ1-5	CASSQVTGDKPQHF	TGCGCCAGCAGCCAAGTTACAGGGGATAAGCCCCAGCATTTT
-	TRBV28	-	TRBJ1-2	CASSYQKYGYTF	TGTGCCAGCAGTTACCAGAAATATGGCTACACCTTC
-	TRBV13	-	TRBJ2-1	CASSLVDEQFF	TGTGCCAGCAGCTTAGTCGATGAGCAGTTCTTC
once	TRBV21-1	-	TRBJ1-1	CASSKGTCGFTTEAFF	TGTGCCAGCAGCAAAGGAACTTGTGGGTTCACCACTGAAGCTTTCTTT
-	TRBV7-8	TRBD2	TRBJ2-1	CASSPELGLAGYNEQFF	TGTGCCAGCAGCCCCGAGTTAGGACTAGCGGGGTACAATGAGCAGTTCTTC
-	TRBV28	-	TRBJ2-5	CASRGYQETQYF	TGTGCCAGCAGGGGTTACCAAGAGACCCAGTACTTC
-	TRBV19	-	TRBJ2-2	CASSGVAMNTGELFF	TGTGCCAGTAGTGGTGTAGCGATGAACACCGGGGAGCTGTTTTTT
-	TRBV30	TRBD1	TRBJ1-1	CAWDTGGRTEAFF	TGTGCCTGGGATACAGGGGGGCGTACTGAAGCTTTCTTT
-	TRBV4-3	-	TRBJ1-1	CASSPTDSVNTEAFF	TGCGCCAGCAGCCCTACGGACAGCGTGAACACTGAAGCTTTCTTT
-	TRBV13	TRBD1	TRBJ1-3	CASRDGTASGNTIYF	TGTGCCAGCAGAGATGGGACAGCCTCTGGAAACACCATATATTTT
-	TRBV27	TRBD1	TRBJ2-7	CASSFRQGSGEQYF	TGTGCCAGCAGTTTCCGACAGGGGTCTGGAGAGCAGTACTTC
-	TRBV5-6	TRBD1	TRBJ2-5	CASSSRTGTSQETQYF	TGTGCCAGCAGCTCGAGGACAGGGACGTCCCAAGAGACCCAGTACTTC
-	TRBV7-6	TRBD1	TRBJ1-1	CASSLARDRSEAFF	TGTGCCAGCAGCTTAGCGAGGGACAGGTCTGAAGCTTTCTTT
-	TRBV7-9	TRBD2	TRBJ2-1	CASSFSGWYNEQFF	TGTGCCAGCAGCTTTAGCGGGTGGTACAATGAGCAGTTCTTC
-	TRBV29-1	-	TRBJ1-2	CSTFGGSNYGYTF	TGCAGCACTTTTGGGGGGTCCAACTATGGCTACACCTTC
-	TRBV9	-	TRBJ1-1	CASSVAWGRTEAFF	TGTGCCAGCAGCGTAGCTTGGGGCAGGACTGAAGCTTTCTTT
-	TRBV13	TRBD2	TRBJ2-7	CASSLGPLAGGPYEQYF	TGTGCCAGCAGCTTGGGACCGCTAGCGGGGGGCCCCTACGAGCAGTACTTC
-	TRBV4-3	TRBD1	TRBJ1-3	CASSQGTGTGNTIYF	TGCGCCAGCAGCCAAGGGACAGGGACTGGAAACACCATATATTTT
once	TRBV9	-	TRBJ2-1	CASSPPAGGHGNEQFF	TGTGCCAGCAGCCCCCCAGCGGGCGGTCATGGGAATGAGCAGTTCTTC
-	TRBV4-3	-	TRBJ1-4	CASSQIRSGEDYEKLFF	TGCGCCAGCAGCCAAATCCGATCAGGGGAAGATTACGAAAAACTGTTTTTT
-	TRBV11-2	-	TRBJ2-7	CASSSGWGDPYEQYF	TGTGCCAGCAGCTCGGGGTGGGGGGACCCCTACGAGCAGTACTTC
-	TRBV19	TRBD1	TRBJ1-4	CASSFTGAPEKLFF	TGTGCCAGTAGTTTTACAGGGGCTCCAGAAAAACTGTTTTTT
-	TRBV5-8	-	TRBJ2-7	CASSSGDSSSYEQYF	TGTGCCAGCAGCTCCGGGGATTCGAGCTCCTACGAGCAGTACTTC
-	TRBV19	-	TRBJ1-5	CASSPYTGYSNQPQHF	TGTGCCAGTAGTCCCTACACTGGGTATAGCAATCAGCCCCAGCATTTT
once	TRBV4-1	-	TRBJ2-1	CASSQGAHEQFF	TGCGCCAGCAGCCAAGGGGCCCATGAGCAGTTCTTC
once	TRBV4-1	-	TRBJ1-5	CASSPRGGPQPQHF	TGCGCCAGCAGCCCCCGCGGGGGACCGCAGCCCCAGCATTTT
-	TRBV6-5	-	TRBJ1-2	CASSYHSRALYGYTF	TGTGCCAGCAGTTACCACTCTCGGGCCCTATATGGCTACACCTTC
-	TRBV7-9	-	TRBJ2-1	CASSDSGSPLNEQFF	TGTGCCAGCAGCGATTCAGGGTCCCCCCTCAATGAGCAGTTCTTC
-	TRBV5-4	-	TRBJ2-7	CASSPAVPYEQYF	TGTGCCAGCAGCCCGGCAGTGCCCTACGAGCAGTACTTC
-	TRBV7-9	-	TRBJ1-1	CASSSDRGTEAFF	TGTGCCAGCAGCTCGGATAGAGGAACTGAAGCTTTCTTT
-	TRBV27	TRBD2	TRBJ2-7	CASSLLAGGDYEQYF	TGTGCCAGCAGTCTCTTAGCGGGGGGGGACTACGAGCAGTACTTC
-	TRBV5-4	TRBD2	TRBJ2-5	CASSSSGGAGETQYF	TGTGCCAGCAGCTCAAGCGGGGGGGCCGGAGAGACCCAGTACTTC
-	TRBV27	-	TRBJ1-2	CASSFGSNYGYTF	TGTGCCAGCAGTTTTGGGAGTAACTATGGCTACACCTTC
-	TRBV29-1	-	TRBJ2-7	CSVEDQWGPYF	TGCAGCGTTGAAGACCAATGGGGTCCGTACTTC
once	TRBV29-1	-	TRBJ2-7	CSVLGGPIYEQYF	TGCAGCGTTCTAGGCGGCCCGATATACGAGCAGTACTTC
-	TRBV7-6	TRBD1	TRBJ1-1	CASSSETGLWSEAFF	TGTGCCAGCAGCTCTGAGACAGGGCTTTGGTCTGAAGCTTTCTTT
-	TRBV2	-	TRBJ2-1	CASSDGPSSYNEQFF	TGTGCCAGCAGTGACGGTCCGAGCTCCTACAATGAGCAGTTCTTC
once	TRBV7-9	TRBD2	TRBJ2-1	CASSLTSGGIYNEQFF	TGTGCCAGCAGCTTAACAAGCGGGGGGATCTACAATGAGCAGTTCTTC
-	TRBV4-3	-	TRBJ2-7	CASSQDGGPYEQYF	TGCGCCAGCAGCCAAGACGGCGGACCCTACGAGCAGTACTTC
-	TRBV7-9	-	TRBJ1-2	CASSLGTAYGYTF	TGTGCCAGCAGCCTAGGCACAGCCTATGGCTACACCTTC